This T cell receptor (beta chain) stems from a study of CD8 T cells in ankylosing spondylitis. Overall study findings and caveats: Several highly homologous variants made up a TCR beta motif, and this motif appeared characteristic of ankylosing spondylitis blood. Researchers reportedly found disease-linked clones significantly enriched in matched ankylosing spondylitis synovial fluid.

TCRdb passed the 5' RACE reads through MiXCR, listing each CDR3 protein once. The data show 750,000 to 850,000 distinct CDR3 sequences, 10% to 15% seen once. A remark on this clonotype: Its antigen remains unknown.

CDR3 size: 14 residues. The V end was cut by 3 bases, the J end by 7 bases, with 12 bases between. The sequencing input was blood, either unsorted or a sorted T cell fraction (not recorded which). This sequence joins TRBV12-3 or TRBV12-4 and TRBJ2-2; D may be TRBD1 (6 bases). This TCR was recovered from a male donor with ankylosing spondylitis. CDR3 residues: CASSFEGGVGELFF. The CDR3 nucleotides read TGTGCCAGCAGTTTTGAAGGGGGAGTCGGGGAGCTGTTTTTT.